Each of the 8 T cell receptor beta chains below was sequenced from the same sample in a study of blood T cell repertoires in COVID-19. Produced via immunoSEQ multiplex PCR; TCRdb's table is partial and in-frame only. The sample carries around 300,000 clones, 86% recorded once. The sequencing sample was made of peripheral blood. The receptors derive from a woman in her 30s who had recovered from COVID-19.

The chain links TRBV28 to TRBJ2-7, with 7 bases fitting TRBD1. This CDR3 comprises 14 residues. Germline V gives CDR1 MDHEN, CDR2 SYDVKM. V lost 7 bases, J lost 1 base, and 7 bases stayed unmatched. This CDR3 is CASNLDRRSYEQYF. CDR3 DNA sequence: TGTGCCAGCAACCTGGACAGGAGATCCTACGAGCAGTACTTC.

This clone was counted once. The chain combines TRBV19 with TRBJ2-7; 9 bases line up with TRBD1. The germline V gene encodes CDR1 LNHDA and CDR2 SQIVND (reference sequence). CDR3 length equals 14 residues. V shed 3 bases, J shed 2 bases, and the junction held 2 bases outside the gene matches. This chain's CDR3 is CASSIDRGAYEQYF. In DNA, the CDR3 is TGTGCCAGTAGTATTGACAGGGGGGCCTACGAGCAGTACTTC.

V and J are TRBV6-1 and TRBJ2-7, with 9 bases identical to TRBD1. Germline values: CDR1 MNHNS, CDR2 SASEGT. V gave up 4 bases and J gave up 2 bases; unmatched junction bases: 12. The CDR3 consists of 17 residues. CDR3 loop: CASSGTTGTGSPYEQYF. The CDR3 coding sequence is TGTGCCAGCAGTGGAACCACCGGGACAGGGAGCCCCTACGAGCAGTACTTC.

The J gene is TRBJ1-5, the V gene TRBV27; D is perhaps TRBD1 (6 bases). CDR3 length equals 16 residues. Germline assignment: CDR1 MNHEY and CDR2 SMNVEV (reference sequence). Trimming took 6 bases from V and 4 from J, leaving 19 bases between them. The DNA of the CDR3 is TGTGCCAGCAGCCGAGGTGGACAGCCATCTAATCAGCCCCAGCATTTT. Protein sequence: CASSRGGQPSNQPQHF.

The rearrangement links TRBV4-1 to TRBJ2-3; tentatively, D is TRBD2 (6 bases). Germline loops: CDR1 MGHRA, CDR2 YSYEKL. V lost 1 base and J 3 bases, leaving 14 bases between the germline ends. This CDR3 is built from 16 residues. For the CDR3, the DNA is TGCGCCAGCAGCCAAGTTATCCGGGGAGGTACAGATACGCAGTATTTT. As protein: CASSQVIRGGTDTQYF.

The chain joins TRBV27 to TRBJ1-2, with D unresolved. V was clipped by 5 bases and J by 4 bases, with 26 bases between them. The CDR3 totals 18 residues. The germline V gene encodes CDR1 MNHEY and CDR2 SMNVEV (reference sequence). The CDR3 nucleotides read TGTGCCAGCAGTCCCCCCCCGACTGATTCGACGAGAGTCTATGGCTACACCTTC. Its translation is CASSPPPTDSTRVYGYTF.

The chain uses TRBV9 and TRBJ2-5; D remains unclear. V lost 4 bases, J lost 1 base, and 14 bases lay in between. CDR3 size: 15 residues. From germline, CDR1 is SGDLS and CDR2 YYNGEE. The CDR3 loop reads CASSPIGGFQETQYF. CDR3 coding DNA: TGTGCCAGCAGCCCTATTGGCGGCTTCCAAGAGACCCAGTACTTC.

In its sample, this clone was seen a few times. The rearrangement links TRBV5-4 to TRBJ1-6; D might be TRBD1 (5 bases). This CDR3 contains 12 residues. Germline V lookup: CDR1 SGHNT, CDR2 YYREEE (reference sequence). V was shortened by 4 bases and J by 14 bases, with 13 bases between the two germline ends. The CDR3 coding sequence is TGTGCCAGCAGCCCGGATGGGGCCACCCTCCACTTT. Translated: CASSPDGATLHF. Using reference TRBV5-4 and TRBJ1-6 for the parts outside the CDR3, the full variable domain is ETGVTQSPTHLIKTRGQQVTLRCSSQSGHNTVSWYQQALGQGPQFIFQYYREEENGRGNFPPRFSGLQFPNYSSELNVNALELDDSALYLCASSPDGATLHFGNGTRLTVT.